Sequencing of this T cell receptor (beta chain) was carried out in a study of CD8+ T cells in alopecia areata. Broader study findings: Mice showed TCR sharing more clearly than patients did, possibly owing to HLA.

PBMC-derived CD4+ and CD8+ T cells were sorted. This clone was detected once. Antigen specificity is unknown. V gave up 6 bases and J gave up 5 bases; unmatched junction bases: 9. CDR1 and CDR2 (germline): MNHEY, SVGAGI. This CDR3 is 14 amino acids long. Following extraction, RNA underwent reverse transcription to cDNA, which served as the sequencing template. Some clones are missing from TCRdb's copy, which holds only in-frame ones; the method was immunoSEQ multiplex PCR. The repertoire has about 140,000 clones, about 60% of them found once; the top ten carry about 4.3%. The chain combines TRBV6-5 with TRBJ2-7; 8 bases map to TRBD1. Sequenced sample: CD4+ T cells sorted from blood. The receptor was derived from a human donor in good health. The CDR3 here is CASRVTAGGHEQYF. CDR3 nucleotides: TGTGCCAGCAGAGTTACGGCAGGGGGCCACGAGCAGTACTTC.